This T cell receptor beta chain stems from a study of T cells in narcolepsy. The study's findings and limits: Some memory CD4+ repertoires had no autoreactive clone sequences. Reportedly, autoreactive clonotypes were serially detected in patients' blood but not controls'.

Note on this clone: The antigen is not known.

Germline CDR1 SSHAT, CDR2 FNYEAQ (reference sequence). V lost 1 base to trimming and J lost 4 bases, with 6 bases between them. The CDR3 consists of 13 residues. Profiling relied on immunoSEQ multiplex PCR, and the TCRdb table lists in-frame clones only, not all of them. The table records just over 20,000 clones, around 86% of them present only once. V is TRBV7-7 and J is TRBJ2-3; D is ambiguous. The sequencing sample was made of memory (CD45RA-) CD4+ T cells from blood. This TCR came from a human donor in good health. This CDR3 reads CASSLGRADTQYF. In DNA form, the CDR3 reads TGTGCCAGCAGCTTAGGTCGGGCAGATACGCAGTATTTT.